The T cell receptor beta chain described here comes from a study of vaccination and CD4 T cells after COVID-19. Indicated time point: late sampling 161 to 241 days after vaccination in a few convalescent patients. As to treatment: approximately 11-day PBMC culture with coronavirus spike peptide pools or control peptides (ViraFEST assay). ViraFEST relied on peptide pools to expand antigen-specific T cells; the TCRs were sequenced afterward. This CDR3 region has 15 residues. V was shortened by 1 base and J by 7 bases, with 16 bases between the two germline ends. CDR1 is SGHDN and CDR2 is FVKESK in the germline V gene. This clonotype was detected a few times. Antigen: not known. Sequencing of DNA taken from cultured CD4+ T cells relied on the Oncomine TCR Beta short-read assay. In TCRdb, the PCR reads were re-called with MiXCR into one record per CDR3 protein. Seen here are under 20,000 distinct CDR3 sequences, around 43% observed once, and the top ten hold about a sixth.

The J gene is TRBJ2-5, the V gene TRBV14; maybe TRBD1 (5 bases). This sample comprised CD4+ T cells from blood, cultured in vitro, obtained about 7 months after SARS-CoV-2 vaccination. The source of this sequence is a human donor who had recovered from COVID-19. The DNA for the CDR3 is TGTGCCAGCAGCCAAGCAGGGCAGACATGGGGGACCCAGTACTTC. Encoded protein: CASSQAGQTWGTQYF.